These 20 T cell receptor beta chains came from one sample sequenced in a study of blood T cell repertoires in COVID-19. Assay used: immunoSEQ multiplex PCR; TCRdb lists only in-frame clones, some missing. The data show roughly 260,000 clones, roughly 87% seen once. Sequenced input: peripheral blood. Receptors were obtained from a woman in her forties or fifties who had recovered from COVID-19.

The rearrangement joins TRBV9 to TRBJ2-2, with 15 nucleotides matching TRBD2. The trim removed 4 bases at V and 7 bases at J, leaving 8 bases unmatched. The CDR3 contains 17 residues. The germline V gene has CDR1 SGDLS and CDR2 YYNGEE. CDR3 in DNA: TGTGCCAGCAGCCCTTGGACTAGCGGGAGGGCCATCGGGGAGCTGTTTTTT. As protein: CASSPWTSGRAIGELFF.

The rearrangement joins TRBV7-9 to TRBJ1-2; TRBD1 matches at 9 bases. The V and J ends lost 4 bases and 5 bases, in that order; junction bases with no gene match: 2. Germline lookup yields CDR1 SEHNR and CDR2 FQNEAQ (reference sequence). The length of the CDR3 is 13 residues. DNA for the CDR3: TGTGCCAGCAGCTACGGGACAGGGTATGGCTACACCTTC. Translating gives CASSYGTGYGYTF.

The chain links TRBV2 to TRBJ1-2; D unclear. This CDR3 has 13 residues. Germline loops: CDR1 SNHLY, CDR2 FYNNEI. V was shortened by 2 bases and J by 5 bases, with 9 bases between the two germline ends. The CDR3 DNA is TGTGCCAGCAGTGAAACTGAATGGTATGGCTACACCTTC. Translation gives CASSETEWYGYTF. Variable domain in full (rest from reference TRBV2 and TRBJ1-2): EPEVTQTPSHQVTQMGQEVILRCVPISNHLYFYWYRQILGQKVEFLVSFYNNEISEKSEIFDDQFSVERPDGSNFTLKIRSTKLEDSAMYFCASSETEWYGYTFGSGTRLTVV.

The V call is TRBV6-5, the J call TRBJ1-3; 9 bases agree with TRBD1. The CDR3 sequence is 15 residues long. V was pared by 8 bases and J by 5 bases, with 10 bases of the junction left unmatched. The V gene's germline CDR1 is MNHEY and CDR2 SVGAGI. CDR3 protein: CASRNLDRGRNTIYF. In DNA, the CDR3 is TGTGCCAGCCGTAACTTGGACAGGGGAAGAAACACCATATATTTT.

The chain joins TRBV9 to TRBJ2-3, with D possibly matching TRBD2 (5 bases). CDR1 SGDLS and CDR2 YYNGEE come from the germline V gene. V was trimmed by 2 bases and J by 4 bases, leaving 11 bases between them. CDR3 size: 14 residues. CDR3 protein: CASSVLSGADTQYF. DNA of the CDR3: TGTGCCAGCAGCGTCTTGAGCGGTGCAGATACGCAGTATTTT.

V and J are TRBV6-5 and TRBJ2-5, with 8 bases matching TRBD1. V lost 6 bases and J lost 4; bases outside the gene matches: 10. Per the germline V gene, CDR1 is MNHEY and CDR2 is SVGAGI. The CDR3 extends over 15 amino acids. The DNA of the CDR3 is TGTGCCAGCAGCTTGAATACAGGGGGAAGAGAGACCCAGTACTTC. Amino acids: CASSLNTGGRETQYF.

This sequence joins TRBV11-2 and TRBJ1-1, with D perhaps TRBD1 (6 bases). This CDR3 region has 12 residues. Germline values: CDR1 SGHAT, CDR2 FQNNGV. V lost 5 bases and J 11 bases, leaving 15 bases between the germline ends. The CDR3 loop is CASSTPQGTAFF. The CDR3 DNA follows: TGTGCCAGCAGCACGCCACAGGGTACCGCTTTCTTT.

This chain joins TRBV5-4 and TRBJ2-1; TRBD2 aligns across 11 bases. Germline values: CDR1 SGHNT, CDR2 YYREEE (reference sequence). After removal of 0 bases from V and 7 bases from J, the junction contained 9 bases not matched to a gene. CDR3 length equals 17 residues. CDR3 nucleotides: TGTGCCAGCAGCTTGGGGTCCACTAGCGGGAGTTTGAATGAGCAGTTCTTC. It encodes CASSLGSTSGSLNEQFF. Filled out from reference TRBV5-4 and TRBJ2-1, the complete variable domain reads ETGVTQSPTHLIKTRGQQVTLRCSSQSGHNTVSWYQQALGQGPQFIFQYYREEENGRGNFPPRFSGLQFPNYSSELNVNALELDDSALYLCASSLGSTSGSLNEQFFGPGTRLTVL.

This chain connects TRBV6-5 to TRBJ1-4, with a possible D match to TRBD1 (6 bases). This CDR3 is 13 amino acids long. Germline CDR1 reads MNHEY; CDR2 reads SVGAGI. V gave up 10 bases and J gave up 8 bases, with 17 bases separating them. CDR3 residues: CATNRAPGEKLFF. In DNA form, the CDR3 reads TGTGCCACCAACAGGGCCCCCGGGGAAAAACTGTTTTTT.

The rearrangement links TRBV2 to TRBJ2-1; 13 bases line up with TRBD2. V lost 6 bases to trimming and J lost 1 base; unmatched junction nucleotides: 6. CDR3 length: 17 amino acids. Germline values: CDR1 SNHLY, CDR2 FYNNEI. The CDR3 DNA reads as TGTGCCAGCAGAAGGACTAGCGGGAGTTGGTCCTACAATGAGCAGTTCTTC. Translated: CASRRTSGSWSYNEQFF.

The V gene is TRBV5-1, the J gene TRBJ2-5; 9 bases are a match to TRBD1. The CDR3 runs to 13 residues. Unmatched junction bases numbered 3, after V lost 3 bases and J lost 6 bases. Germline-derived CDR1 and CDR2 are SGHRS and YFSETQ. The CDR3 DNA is TGCGCCAGCAGCTCCGGACAGGGGAAGACCCAGTACTTC. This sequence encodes CASSSGQGKTQYF.

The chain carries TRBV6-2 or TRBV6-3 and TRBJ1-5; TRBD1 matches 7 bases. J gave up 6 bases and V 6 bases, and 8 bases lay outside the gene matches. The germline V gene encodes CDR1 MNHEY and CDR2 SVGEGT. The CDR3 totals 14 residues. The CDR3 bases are TGTGCCAGCAGCCTAGGGGGCGCGGGTCAGCCCCAGCATTTT. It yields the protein CASSLGGAGQPQHF.

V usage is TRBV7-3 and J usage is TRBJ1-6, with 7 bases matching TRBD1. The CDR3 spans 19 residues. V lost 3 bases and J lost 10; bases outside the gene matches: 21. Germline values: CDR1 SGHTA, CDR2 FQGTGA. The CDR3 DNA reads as TGTGCCAGCAGCTTCCAAGGCCAATTCCAACAGGGGAGAGGGTCACCCCTCCACTTT. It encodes CASSFQGQFQQGRGSPLHF. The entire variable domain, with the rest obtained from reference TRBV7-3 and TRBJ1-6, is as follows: GAGVSQTPSNKVTEKGKYVELRCDPISGHTALYWYRQSLGQGPEFLIYFQGTGAADDSGLPNDRFFAVRPEGSVSTLKIQRTERGDSAVYLCASSFQGQFQQGRGSPLHFGNGTRLTVT.

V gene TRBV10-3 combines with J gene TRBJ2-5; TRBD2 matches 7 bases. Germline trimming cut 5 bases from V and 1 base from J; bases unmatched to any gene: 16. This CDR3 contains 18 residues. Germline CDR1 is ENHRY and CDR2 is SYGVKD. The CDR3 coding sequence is TGTGCCATCAGTCCGCGTGGGGACCCGGCTAGCGGCCAAGAGACCCAGTACTTC. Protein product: CAISPRGDPASGQETQYF.

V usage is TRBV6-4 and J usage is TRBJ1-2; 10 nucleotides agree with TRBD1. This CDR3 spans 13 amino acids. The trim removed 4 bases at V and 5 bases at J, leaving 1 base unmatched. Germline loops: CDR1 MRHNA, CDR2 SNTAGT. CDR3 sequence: CASSGDRGYGYTF. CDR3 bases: TGTGCCAGCAGTGGGGACAGGGGATATGGCTACACCTTC.

The CDR3 nucleotides read TGTGCCAGCAGTTTAGTACAGGGGGACGAGACCCAGTACTTC. As protein: CASSLVQGDETQYF. The V call is TRBV28, the J call TRBJ2-5, with 8 bases lining up with TRBD1. Germline V gene data show CDR1 as MDHEN and CDR2 as SYDVKM. Germline trimming cut 2 bases from V and 5 bases from J; bases unmatched to any gene: 4. The CDR3 is made up of 14 amino acids.

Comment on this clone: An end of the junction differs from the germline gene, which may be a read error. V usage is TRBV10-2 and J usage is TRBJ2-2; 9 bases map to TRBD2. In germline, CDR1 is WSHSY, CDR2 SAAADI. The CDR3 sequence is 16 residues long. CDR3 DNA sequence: TGCGCCAGCCGTGATGTAGCGGGAGCGAACACCGGGGAGCTGTTTTTT. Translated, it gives CASRDVAGANTGELFF.

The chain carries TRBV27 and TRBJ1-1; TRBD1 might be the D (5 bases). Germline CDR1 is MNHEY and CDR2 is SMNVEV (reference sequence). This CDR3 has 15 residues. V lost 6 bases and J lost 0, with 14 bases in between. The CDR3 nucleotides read TGTGCCAGCAGCTCAAGACAGAAAATGAACACTGAAGCTTTCTTT. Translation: CASSSRQKMNTEAFF.

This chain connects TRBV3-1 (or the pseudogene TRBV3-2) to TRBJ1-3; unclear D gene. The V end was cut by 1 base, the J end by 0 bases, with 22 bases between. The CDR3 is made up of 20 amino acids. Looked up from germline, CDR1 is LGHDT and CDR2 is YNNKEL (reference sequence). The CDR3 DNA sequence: TGTGCCAGCAGCCAAGCTTTCACAGTCCGAGGAGGGTCCTCTGGAAACACCATATATTTT. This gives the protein CASSQAFTVRGGSSGNTIYF.

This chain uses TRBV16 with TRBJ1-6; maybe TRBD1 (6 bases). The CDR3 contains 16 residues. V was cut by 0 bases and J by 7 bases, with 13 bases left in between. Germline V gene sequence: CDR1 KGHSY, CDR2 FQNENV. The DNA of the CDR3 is TGTGCCAGCAGCCAATCGTGGGGGGGGGCGAATTCACCCCTCCACTTT. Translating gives CASSQSWGGANSPLHF. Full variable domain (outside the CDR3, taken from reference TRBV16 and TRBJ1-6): GEEVAQTPKHLVRGEGQKAKLYCAPIKGHSYVFWYQQVLKNEFKFLISFQNENVFDETGMPKERFSAKCLPNSPCSLEIQATKLEDSAVYFCASSQSWGGANSPLHFGNGTRLTVT.